The 20 T cell receptor beta chains below were found in one sample sequenced in a study of blood T cells in healthy people across ages. A second roughly 6 to 11 cycle PCR used barcoded and J-beta primers. TCRdb passed the 5' RACE reads through MiXCR, listing each CDR3 protein once. Among about 1.6 million distinct CDR3 sequences, about 35% were seen once, and the ten largest hold around 11%. Sequenced material: blood. Receptors were obtained from a woman aged 25 to 39 in good health.

The DNA of the CDR3 is TGCGCCAGCAGTTCCTTAGCGGGAGGGCGGGAAAATGAGCAGTTCTTC. It yields the protein CASSSLAGGRENEQFF. J is TRBJ2-1 and V is TRBV10-1; 11 nucleotides line up with TRBD2. The V gene's germline CDR1 is WNHNN and CDR2 SYGVQD (reference sequence). CDR3 length: 16 amino acids. Germline trimming cut 5 bases from V and 7 bases from J; bases unmatched to any gene: 10.

This chain links TRBV4-1 with TRBJ2-7; TRBD2 matches at 7 bases. CDR3 length equals 17 residues. Germline CDR1 and CDR2: MGHRA and YSYEKL. V dropped 0 bases and J dropped 4; count of bases not matched to a gene: 12. CDR3 DNA sequence: TGCGCCAGCAGCCAAGATCTGGGAGGGCGGTATCTGTACGAGCAGTACTTC. Its protein product is CASSQDLGGRYLYEQYF.

The J gene is TRBJ2-7, the V gene TRBV5-1, with a weak D call TRBD1 (7 bases). The CDR3 covers 14 residues. The germline V gene has CDR1 SGHRS and CDR2 YFSETQ. V lost 4 bases and J lost 4, with 15 bases in between. The CDR3 DNA follows: TGCGCCAGCAGCAAGGGACAGCGGGCATACGAGCAGTACTTC. This encodes CASSKGQRAYEQYF.

In this sample, this clonotype turned up a few times. This rearrangement joins TRBV7-9 to TRBJ1-4, with D unclear. Germline lookup yields CDR1 SEHNR and CDR2 FQNEAQ (reference sequence). V was shortened by 3 bases and J by 5 bases, with 10 bases between the two germline ends. The CDR3 is 14 amino acids. The CDR3 reads CASSFRTQNEKLFF. As DNA, the CDR3 is TGTGCCAGCAGCTTCCGGACGCAGAATGAAAAACTGTTTTTT.

This chain uses TRBV4-1 with TRBJ1-5, with 8 bases aligning to TRBD1. The trim removed 8 bases at V and 0 bases at J, leaving 6 bases unmatched. Per germline, CDR1 MGHRA and CDR2 YSYEKL. This CDR3 comprises 15 residues. The CDR3 protein is CASRDRTYSNQPQHF. CDR3 sequence (DNA): TGCGCCAGCCGGGACAGGACTTATAGCAATCAGCCCCAGCATTTT.

This clonotype showed up many times. This chain joins TRBV20-1 and TRBJ2-3, with 10 bases matching TRBD2. This CDR3 region has 14 residues. CDR1 and CDR2 from the germline V gene are DFQATT and SNEGSKA (reference sequence). The ends lost 5 bases at V and 3 bases at J; junction bases unmatched: 5. As DNA, the CDR3 is TGCAGTGCTTCACTACTAGCGGGAACAGATACGCAGTATTTT. It codes for CSASLLAGTDTQYF.

J is TRBJ2-2 and V is TRBV4-2; D assignment may be TRBD1 or TRBD2 (6 bases each). V was trimmed by 0 bases and J by 6 bases, leaving 32 bases between them. CDR3 size: 22 residues. The germline V gene encodes CDR1 LGHNA and CDR2 YNFKEQ. The CDR3 loop reads CASSQDFVGGGPHLLPAGELFF. The CDR3 DNA reads TGTGCCAGCAGCCAAGATTTCGTTGGAGGGGGGCCCCACCTGTTACCGGCCGGGGAGCTGTTTTTT.

This clonotype was seen more than once but under ten times. The rearrangement uses TRBV25-1 and TRBJ2-1, with no clear D. The V end lost 4 bases, the J end lost 8 bases, and 12 bases lay between the germline ends. This CDR3 is built from 13 residues. Germline CDR1 MGHDK, CDR2 SYGVNS. The CDR3 sequence: CASSGPFFDEQFF. CDR3 DNA: TGTGCCAGCAGTGGGCCTTTTTTCGATGAGCAGTTCTTC.

This clonotype was counted only a few times. The chain employs TRBV7-9 and TRBJ2-6, with 11 positions matching TRBD2. This CDR3 is 19 amino acids long. CDR1 and CDR2 from the germline V gene are SEHNR and FQNEAQ (reference sequence). The V gene end was trimmed by 4 bases and the J gene end by 1 base; junction bases not matched to a gene: 9. CDR3 in amino acids: CASSSRTSGGLSGANVLTF. For the CDR3, the DNA is TGTGCCAGCAGCTCCCGAACTAGCGGGGGACTATCTGGGGCCAACGTCCTGACTTTC.

V usage is TRBV4-1 and J usage is TRBJ2-3, with D tentatively TRBD1 or TRBD2 (5 bases each). Trimming pared 0 bases from V and 4 bases from J, leaving 17 bases between. The CDR3 has 17 residues. The germline gives CDR1 MGHRA, CDR2 YSYEKL. CDR3 in DNA: TGCGCCAGCAGCCAAGAACAGGCAGGTGACTACGCAGATACGCAGTATTTT. Translated, it gives CASSQEQAGDYADTQYF.

Points on this clonotype: A clone one base away is much larger, so this may be a read error. In this CDR3 the conserved last residue, phenylalanine or tryptophan, is missing, so a read error is likely. The chain uses TRBV27 and TRBJ2-1, with a possible D match to TRBD2 (5 bases). The CDR3 length is 15 residues. The germline V gene encodes CDR1 MNHEY and CDR2 SMNVEV (reference sequence). V was shortened by 5 bases and J by 0 bases, with 11 bases between the two germline ends. CDR3 DNA: TGTGCCAGCAGTCGGGGTGTGAGCTCCTACAATGAGCAGTTCATC. It codes for CASSRGVSSYNEQFI.

This clonotype has ten or more counts. This chain uses TRBV4-1 with TRBJ2-7; D possibly corresponds to TRBD2 (5 bases). V lost 2 bases and J 3 bases, leaving 11 bases between the germline ends. Germline V gene lookup returns CDR1 MGHRA and CDR2 YSYEKL. This CDR3 comprises 14 residues. CDR3 nucleotides: TGCGCCAGCAGCCAATTGGTAGGGAGCTACGAGCAGTACTTC. Its translation: CASSQLVGSYEQYF.

This clonotype was observed a handful of times. The chain couples TRBV5-6 to TRBJ2-6, with a possible D match to TRBD1 (5 bases). CDR1 and CDR2 from the germline V gene are SGHDT and YYEEEE. The CDR3 is 12 residues long. V gave up 0 bases and J gave up 12 bases, with 7 bases separating them. For the CDR3, the DNA is TGTGCCAGCAGCTTGGACAGGATCGTCCTGACTTTC. This gives the protein CASSLDRIVLTF. Complete variable domain (other parts from reference TRBV5-6 and TRBJ2-6): DAGVTQSPTHLIKTRGQQVTLRCSPKSGHDTVSWYQQALGQGPQFIFQYYEEEERQRGNFPDRFSGHQFPNYSSELNVNALLLGDSALYLCASSLDRIVLTFGAGSRLTVL.

This sequence joins TRBV12-3 or TRBV12-4 and TRBJ2-4, with 11 positions matching TRBD2. The CDR3 length is 15 residues. J gave up 6 bases and V 7 bases, and 8 bases lay outside the gene matches. The CDR3 spells CASNPSGRIPNIQYF. In DNA, the CDR3 is TGTGCCAGCAACCCTAGCGGGAGGATCCCAAACATTCAGTACTTC.

The rearrangement joins TRBV12-3 or TRBV12-4 to TRBJ1-2; 8 nucleotides line up with TRBD1. This CDR3 is built from 15 residues. J was trimmed by 5 bases and V by 5 bases; bases with no gene match: 10. The CDR3 sequence: CASSPTGANTYGYTF. CDR3 DNA: TGTGCCAGCAGTCCGACAGGGGCGAATACTTATGGCTACACCTTC.

In its sample, this clonotype was seen once. The chain links TRBV6-5 to TRBJ1-5; TRBD1 is a possible D gene (6 bases). The CDR3 covers 14 residues. The V gene's germline CDR1 is MNHEY and CDR2 SVGAGI. Trimming removed 0 bases from V and 9 bases from J, with 12 bases in between. The chain's CDR3 is CASSYSSGARPQHF. The CDR3 DNA reads TGTGCCAGCAGTTACTCCTCAGGGGCGAGGCCCCAGCATTTT.

This clonotype was picked up a small number of times. This chain connects TRBV27 to TRBJ2-3; D gene uncertain. Between the trimmed V and J ends, which lost 2 bases and 2 bases, there was a span of 14 bases. Germline V gene data show CDR1 as MNHEY and CDR2 as SMNVEV (reference sequence). The CDR3 extends over 16 amino acids. CDR3 nucleotide sequence: TGTGCCAGCAGTTTAGGGCCAGGCACCCCCACAGATACGCAGTATTTT. It specifies CASSLGPGTPTDTQYF.

A few counts support this clonotype. The rearrangement links TRBV5-6 to TRBJ2-5, with TRBD2 identical over 9 bases. The CDR3 has 17 amino acids. Germline assignment: CDR1 SGHDT and CDR2 YYEEEE. Trimming removed 0 bases from V and 4 bases from J; junction bases left unmatched: 10. The CDR3 DNA reads as TGTGCCAGCAGCTTGGCCGTGGCGGGGGGGCCACGAGAGACCCAGTACTTC. Its protein is CASSLAVAGGPRETQYF.

V is TRBV7-9 and J is TRBJ1-5, with D unresolved. This CDR3 region has 14 residues. Trimming left V 0 bases short and J 0 bases short, with 3 bases between. Germline lookup yields CDR1 SEHNR and CDR2 FQNEAQ (reference sequence). DNA of the CDR3: TGTGCCAGCAGCTTAGCGAATAGCAATCAGCCCCAGCATTTT. Protein product: CASSLANSNQPQHF.

The V call is TRBV5-7, the J call TRBJ1-6; D not certain. TRBV5-7 is given ORF status, its function remaining uncertain. The CDR3 contains 18 residues. The germline V and J ends were trimmed by 1 base and 8 bases, with 22 bases remaining between them. CDR3 protein: CASSLFRRRFGADSPLHF. CDR3 coding DNA: TGTGCCAGCAGCTTGTTTCGTCGCAGATTTGGAGCTGATTCACCCCTCCACTTT.